This paragraph reports one T cell receptor beta chain. The antigen is not known. TCRdb recomputed calls from the RACE reads with MiXCR, one row per CDR3 protein. The sample includes roughly 380,000 distinct CDR3 sequences, 5.1% seen only once; the top ten take 2.5% to 3%. The entry originates in a study of human T cells and chemical hapten exposure. On the study more broadly: Small discrepancies in pooled library volume mainly accounted for the varying TCR yields per sample. Points from the study as a whole: Donors were affected by alopecia, so their immune reaction might vary from that of healthy individuals. High-frequency TCRs, those above 1 in 1000, stayed the same after DPC sensitization.

CDR3 size: 14 residues. V was trimmed by 4 bases and J by 6 bases, leaving 16 bases between them. Germline CDR1 is MNHNY and CDR2 is SVGAGI (reference sequence). Time point of the sample: pre-sensitization, week 0. Treatment here: therapeutic diphenylcyclopropenone sensitization with weekly scalp DPC. Someone pulled total RNA out of unfractionated whole blood. The V call is TRBV6-6, the J call TRBJ2-7; D not resolved. The sample here was whole blood, taken in connection with sensitization to the hapten diphenylcyclopropenone (DPC). The clonotype comes from a woman in her forties or fifties with alopecia areata. Some clones in this sample may be carry-over from other donors' samples. The CDR3 DNA reads as TGTGCCAGCAGTTGGGCGGAGCTGGCGGCCGAGCAGTACTTC. Its translation: CASSWAELAAEQYF.